A selection of T cell receptor beta chains follows, all from one sample in a study of CD8+CD57+ T cells in acquired aplastic anemia. TCRdb processed the reads anew with MiXCR; each CDR3 protein has one entry. The table lists approximately 250,000 distinct CDR3 sequences, roughly 80% of them singletons. Material: sorted CD4+, CD8+, or CD8+CD57+ T cells (not recorded which) from PBMCs. The receptors stem from a human donor with aplastic anemia. Both conserved end residues are part of each CDR3. D genes are given only for firm matches. Clone size is stated in some rows and not others, as once, few, many or a class when expanded.

v_call: TRBV19; d_call: TRBD2; cdr3_length: 14; j_call: TRBJ2-1; clone_size: .; cdr3_aa: CATGTSGSRDEQHF; cdr3_nt: TGTGCCACTGGGACGAGCGGGAGTAGGGATGAGCAGCACTTC
v_call: TRBV29-1; d_call: TRBD2; cdr3_length: 14; j_call: TRBJ2-7; clone_size: .; cdr3_aa: CSVGMLGGTLEQHF; cdr3_nt: TGCAGCGTTGGCATGCTGGGAGGGACGCTCGAGCAGCACTTC
v_call: TRBV6-5; d_call: TRBD1; cdr3_length: 14; j_call: TRBJ1-2; clone_size: .; cdr3_aa: CASSHGTGSYGYTF; cdr3_nt: TGTGCCAGCAGTCACGGGACAGGGAGCTATGGCTACACCTTC
v_call: TRBV5-1; d_call: .; cdr3_length: 16; j_call: TRBJ2-6; clone_size: .; cdr3_aa: CASSLVATSAANVLTF; cdr3_nt: TGCGCCAGCAGCTTGGTAGCGACCAGCGCGGCCAACGTCCTGACTTTC
v_call: TRBV7-9; d_call: TRBD2; cdr3_length: 16; j_call: TRBJ2-3; clone_size: .; cdr3_aa: CASSSRTSGSGDTQYF; cdr3_nt: TGTGCCAGCAGCTCCCGGACTAGCGGGAGTGGAGATACGCAGTATTTT
v_call: TRBV10-1; d_call: .; cdr3_length: 15; j_call: TRBJ2-2; clone_size: .; cdr3_aa: CASSKQGRCTGELFF; cdr3_nt: TGCGCCAGCAGCAAACAGGGCCGGTGCACCGGGGAGCTGTTTTTT
v_call: TRBV7-3; d_call: .; cdr3_length: 14; j_call: TRBJ2-5; clone_size: many; cdr3_aa: CASSRGRGQETQYF; cdr3_nt: TGTGCCAGCAGCAGAGGCAGAGGGCAAGAGACCCAGTACTTC
v_call: TRBV18; d_call: .; cdr3_length: 13; j_call: TRBJ1-2; clone_size: .; cdr3_aa: CASSPQGGHGYTF; cdr3_nt: TGTGCCAGCTCACCACAGGGAGGACATGGCTACACCTTC
v_call: TRBV7-9; d_call: TRBD2; cdr3_length: 15; j_call: TRBJ2-3; clone_size: .; cdr3_aa: CASCQSGGAVNEQYF; cdr3_nt: TGTGCCAGCTGCCAAAGCGGGGGGGCGGTTAATGAGCAGTATTTT
v_call: TRBV7-2; d_call: .; cdr3_length: 16; j_call: TRBJ1-2; clone_size: .; cdr3_aa: CASSLERDALVHGYTF; cdr3_nt: TGTGCCAGCAGCTTGGAGAGGGACGCGCTTGTACATGGCTACACCTTC
v_call: TRBV7-8; d_call: .; cdr3_length: 16; j_call: TRBJ1-1; clone_size: once; cdr3_aa: CASSVAGGPVTQYFFF; cdr3_nt: TGTGCCAGCAGCGTAGCGGGAGGACCCGTTACGCAGTATTTTTTCTTT
v_call: TRBV9; d_call: .; cdr3_length: 14; j_call: TRBJ1-5; clone_size: .; cdr3_aa: CASSDGTSGIATHF; cdr3_nt: TGTGCCAGCAGCGACGGGACTAGCGGAATAGCTACGCATTTT
v_call: TRBV6-1; d_call: .; cdr3_length: 14; j_call: TRBJ1-6; clone_size: .; cdr3_aa: CASSDWGGNSPLHF; cdr3_nt: TGTGCCAGCAGTGACTGGGGCGGCAATTCACCCCTCCACTTT
v_call: TRBV5-8; d_call: .; cdr3_length: 11; j_call: TRBJ2-2; clone_size: .; cdr3_aa: CASSCCGELFF; cdr3_nt: TGTGCCAGCAGCTGCTGCGGGGAGCTGTTTTTT
v_call: TRBV7-3; d_call: .; cdr3_length: 14; j_call: TRBJ2-3; clone_size: once; cdr3_aa: CASSIAANPDKHCF; cdr3_nt: TGTGCCAGCAGCATAGCGGCAAACCCCGATAAACACTGTTTT
v_call: TRBV7-3; d_call: TRBD1; cdr3_length: 15; j_call: TRBJ1-1; clone_size: few; cdr3_aa: CASSLEATGNTEAFF; cdr3_nt: TGTGCCAGCTCCTTAGAGGCGACAGGGAACACTGAAGCATTCTTT
v_call: TRBV7-9; d_call: .; cdr3_length: 16; j_call: TRBJ1-6; clone_size: .; cdr3_aa: CASSFQESGGNSPLHF; cdr3_nt: TGTGCCAGCAGCTTTCAGGAAAGCGGCGGTAATTCACCCCTCCACTTT
v_call: TRBV7-8; d_call: TRBD2; cdr3_length: 16; j_call: TRBJ2-1; clone_size: .; cdr3_aa: CASSPQSLAEYNEQFF; cdr3_nt: TGTGCCAGCAGCCCGCAATCACTAGCGGAGTACAATGAGCAGTTCTTC
v_call: TRBV5-1; d_call: .; cdr3_length: 13; j_call: TRBJ2-2; clone_size: .; cdr3_aa: CASSFAVDGELFF; cdr3_nt: TGCGCCAGCAGCTTCGCAGTAGACGGGGAGCTGTTTTTT
v_call: TRBV7-7; d_call: TRBD2; cdr3_length: 15; j_call: TRBJ2-5; clone_size: .; cdr3_aa: CASGFRRGGQETQYF; cdr3_nt: TGTGCTAGCGGCTTCAGGCGGGGGGGTCAAGAGACCCAGTACTTC
v_call: TRBV7-8; d_call: TRBD2; cdr3_length: 12; j_call: TRBJ2-5; clone_size: .; cdr3_aa: CAILGGGDPQYF; cdr3_nt: TGTGCCATTCTCGGGGGGGGAGATCCCCAGTACTTC
v_call: TRBV7-9; d_call: .; cdr3_length: 15; j_call: TRBJ2-2; clone_size: .; cdr3_aa: CASSGLASNAAKLFF; cdr3_nt: TGTGCCAGCAGCGGATTAGCTAGCAACGCCGCGAAGCTGTTTTTT
v_call: TRBV9; d_call: .; cdr3_length: 17; j_call: TRBJ1-1; clone_size: few; cdr3_aa: CASGVAGNIQYFTEAFF; cdr3_nt: TGTGCCAGCGGCGTAGCTGGGAACATTCAGTACTTCACTGAAGCTTTCTTT
v_call: TRBV19; d_call: .; cdr3_length: 16; j_call: TRBJ2-1; clone_size: .; cdr3_aa: CASSIGSGNDKDEQFF; cdr3_nt: TGTGCCAGTAGCATAGGTAGCGGAAACGACAAGGATGAGCAGTTCTTC
v_call: TRBV7-3; d_call: .; cdr3_length: 13; j_call: TRBJ2-3; clone_size: .; cdr3_aa: CATRNGATTPKYF; cdr3_nt: TGTGCTACTAGGAACGGGGCTACAACTCCGAAGTATTTT
v_call: TRBV2; d_call: .; cdr3_length: 14; j_call: TRBJ2-5; clone_size: .; cdr3_aa: CASSGARGANTEAF; cdr3_nt: TGTGCCAGCAGCGGGGCTAGGGGGGCGAACACTGAAGCCTTC
v_call: TRBV2; d_call: .; cdr3_length: 13; j_call: TRBJ2-7; clone_size: once; cdr3_aa: CASQRRGRGAQYF; cdr3_nt: TGTGCCAGCCAGAGAAGGGGACGGGGGGCGCAGTACTTC
v_call: TRBV15; d_call: .; cdr3_length: 14; j_call: TRBJ1-2; clone_size: once; cdr3_aa: CATSRDMAADGYTF; cdr3_nt: TGTGCCACCAGCAGAGATATGGCAGCCGATGGCTACACCTTC
v_call: TRBV14; d_call: TRBD2; cdr3_length: 15; j_call: TRBJ2-7; clone_size: .; cdr3_aa: CASTQSGAEVYEQYF; cdr3_nt: TGTGCCAGCACCCAAAGCGGGGCGGAGGTCTACGAGCAGTACTTC
v_call: TRBV7-9; d_call: .; cdr3_length: 16; j_call: TRBJ1-2; clone_size: .; cdr3_aa: CARHLERDGQLYGYTF; cdr3_nt: TGTGCCAGACACTTGGAGAGGGACGGCCAGTTATATGGCTACACCTTC
v_call: TRBV7-9; d_call: .; cdr3_length: 15; j_call: TRBJ1-5; clone_size: .; cdr3_aa: CASSLLRVSNQPQHF; cdr3_nt: TGTGCCAGCAGCCTTCTGAGGGTGAGCAATCAGCCCCAGCATTTT
v_call: TRBV9; d_call: .; cdr3_length: 14; j_call: TRBJ2-3; clone_size: .; cdr3_aa: CASTPRVNRDTEDF; cdr3_nt: TGTGCCAGCACCCCTCGGGTGAATCGGGACACTGAAGATTTT
v_call: TRBV7-2; d_call: .; cdr3_length: 16; j_call: TRBJ2-1; clone_size: .; cdr3_aa: CASSFQTGGAALSQFF; cdr3_nt: TGTGCCAGCAGCTTTCAAACAGGCGGGGCAGCCCTTTCCCAGTTCTTC
v_call: TRBV7-8; d_call: .; cdr3_length: 14; j_call: TRBJ2-3; clone_size: .; cdr3_aa: CASSVAYGPDTQYF; cdr3_nt: TGTGCCAGCAGTGTTGCTTATGGTCCTGATACGCAGTATTTT
v_call: TRBV5-5; d_call: TRBD1; cdr3_length: 14; j_call: TRBJ2-7; clone_size: few; cdr3_aa: CASSLDRGAYEQYF; cdr3_nt: TGTGCCAGCAGCTTGGACAGGGGTGCCTACGAGCAGTACTTC
v_call: TRBV6-5; d_call: .; cdr3_length: 14; j_call: TRBJ1-1; clone_size: .; cdr3_aa: CASSWGLLNTEAFF; cdr3_nt: TGTGCCAGCAGTTGGGGACTGCTGAACACTGAAGCTTTCTTT
v_call: TRBV19; d_call: .; cdr3_length: 15; j_call: TRBJ1-6; clone_size: few; cdr3_aa: CASRTSGSYNSPLHF; cdr3_nt: TGTGCCAGTAGGACCTCAGGCTCCTATAATTCACCCCTCCACTTT
v_call: TRBV20-1; d_call: .; cdr3_length: 13; j_call: TRBJ2-1; clone_size: .; cdr3_aa: CSAPDGDKNEQFF; cdr3_nt: TGCAGTGCCCCAGATGGGGACAAGAATGAGCAGTTCTTC
v_call: TRBV9; d_call: TRBD1; cdr3_length: 14; j_call: TRBJ1-2; clone_size: .; cdr3_aa: CASSEGWTGGGYPF; cdr3_nt: TGTGCCAGCAGTGAAGGATGGACAGGGGGTGGCTACCCCTTC
v_call: TRBV11-3; d_call: .; cdr3_length: 18; j_call: TRBJ2-1; clone_size: .; cdr3_aa: CASSLAVPGDSRYNEQFF; cdr3_nt: TGTGCCAGCAGCTTAGCCGTCCCCGGGGACTCCCGCTACAATGAGCAGTTCTTC
v_call: TRBV5-1; d_call: TRBD1; cdr3_length: 17; j_call: TRBJ2-2; clone_size: .; cdr3_aa: CASSAGGRGMVVGELFF; cdr3_nt: TGTGCCAGCAGCGCAGGGGGCAGGGGCATGGTTGTCGGGGAGCTGTTTTTT
v_call: TRBV12-3/TRBV12-4; d_call: TRBD2; cdr3_length: 17; j_call: TRBJ2-5; clone_size: few; cdr3_aa: CASSLGLAGGQQETQYF; cdr3_nt: TGTGCCAGCAGTCTAGGACTAGCGGGGGGACAACAAGAGACCCAGTACTTC
v_call: TRBV11-3; d_call: .; cdr3_length: 18; j_call: TRBJ2-1; clone_size: few; cdr3_aa: CASSLVQGSGPRGDEQFF; cdr3_nt: TGTGCCAGCAGCTTAGTTCAAGGGTCGGGGCCGAGAGGCGATGAGCAGTTCTTC
v_call: TRBV29-1; d_call: TRBD2; cdr3_length: 13; j_call: TRBJ2-7; clone_size: .; cdr3_aa: CSVRLAGVYEQYF; cdr3_nt: TGCAGCGTTAGACTAGCGGGGGTATACGAGCAGTACTTC
v_call: TRBV5-6; d_call: TRBD2; cdr3_length: 16; j_call: TRBJ2-1; clone_size: .; cdr3_aa: CASSGDGGGGSDEQFF; cdr3_nt: TGTGCCAGCAGCGGGGATGGGGGCGGGGGGAGCGATGAGCAGTTCTTC
v_call: TRBV7-2; d_call: .; cdr3_length: 17; j_call: TRBJ2-7; clone_size: once; cdr3_aa: CASSFILRAAGPYEQYF; cdr3_nt: TGTGCCAGCAGCTTTATTCTGAGGGCGGCAGGACCCTACGAGCAGTACTTC
v_call: TRBV7-9; d_call: .; cdr3_length: 15; j_call: TRBJ1-1; clone_size: .; cdr3_aa: CASIFQRSGGSDEFF; cdr3_nt: TGTGCCAGCATCTTTCAAAGAAGCGGGGGCAGCGATGAGTTCTTT
v_call: TRBV9; d_call: TRBD1; cdr3_length: 15; j_call: TRBJ1-2; clone_size: .; cdr3_aa: CASSDPDRSYEQYTF; cdr3_nt: TGTGCCAGCAGCGACCCGGACAGGTCCTACGAGCAGTACACCTTC
v_call: TRBV5-6; d_call: .; cdr3_length: 15; j_call: TRBJ2-6; clone_size: .; cdr3_aa: CASSRVEAGANVLTF; cdr3_nt: TGTGCCAGCAGCCGGGTTGAGGCTGGGGCCAACGTCCTGACTTTC
v_call: TRBV7-9; d_call: .; cdr3_length: 15; j_call: TRBJ2-3; clone_size: .; cdr3_aa: CASSSGGGCPDTQYF; cdr3_nt: TGCGCCAGCAGCTCAGGGGGGGGTTGCCCGGATACGCAGTATTTT
v_call: TRBV7-8; d_call: TRBD2; cdr3_length: 14; j_call: TRBJ2-3; clone_size: .; cdr3_aa: CASSDAGGPATQFF; cdr3_nt: TGTGCCAGCAGCGACGCGGGAGGTCCCGCTACGCAGTTTTTT
v_call: TRBV5-1; d_call: TRBD2; cdr3_length: 14; j_call: TRBJ2-7; clone_size: .; cdr3_aa: CASSLTSGTYEQYF; cdr3_nt: TGCGCCAGCAGCTTGACTAGCGGAACCTACGAGCAGTACTTC
v_call: TRBV5-1; d_call: TRBD1; cdr3_length: 14; j_call: TRBJ1-1; clone_size: .; cdr3_aa: CASSGTGVGTEAFF; cdr3_nt: TGCGCCAGCAGCGGAACAGGGGTGGGGACTGAAGCTTTCTTT